This passage covers 25 T cell receptor beta chains from one sample sequenced in a study of CD8 T cells in ankylosing spondylitis. Study-level findings and limits: Ankylosing spondylitis blood seemed to carry a telltale TCR beta motif made of fewer than 10 highly homologous variants.

These receptors lack a known antigen. TCRdb used MiXCR to reprocess the 5' RACE reads, holding one entry per CDR3 protein. The sample lists more than 500,000 distinct CDR3 sequences; roughly 5.2% were seen once. Specimen: blood, either unsorted or a sorted T cell fraction (not recorded which). The origin of the receptors is a male donor with ankylosing spondylitis.

This clonotype was seen repeatedly, ten times or more. This chain links TRBV6-1 with TRBJ1-1; D is possibly TRBD1 (5 bases). The CDR3 is 14 residues long. CDR1 is MNHNS and CDR2 is SASEGT in the germline V gene. The V end was cut by 6 bases, the J end by 3 bases, with 14 bases between. This CDR3 reads CASSLDILDTEAFF. CDR3 nucleotide sequence: TGTGCCAGCAGCCTGGACATTCTGGACACTGAAGCTTTCTTT.

There are many counts of this clonotype. J is TRBJ2-6 and V is TRBV20-1; TRBD1 agrees at 7 bases. The germline CDR1 and CDR2 sequences are DFQATT and SNEGSKA (reference sequence). Losses at the gene ends were 5 bases for V and 6 bases for J; bases not matched to a gene: 4. This CDR3 comprises 13 residues. The chain's CDR3 is CSAPDRAANVLTF. DNA for the CDR3: TGCAGTGCTCCTGACAGGGCGGCCAACGTCCTGACTTTC.

In this sample, this clonotype turned up many times. The CDR3 region is CSVSQRGGSYNEQFF. DNA of the CDR3: TGCAGCGTTTCCCAGCGGGGGGGTTCCTACAATGAGCAGTTCTTC. This chain connects TRBV29-1 to TRBJ2-1; 10 bases line up with TRBD2. Trimming at V came to 5 bases and at J to 1 base, leaving 5 bases not matched to a gene. The germline gives CDR1 SQVTM, CDR2 ANQGSEA. This CDR3 contains 15 residues.

This clonotype was picked up many times. This chain joins TRBV20-1 and TRBJ1-1; 7 bases agree with TRBD1. V gave up 5 bases and J gave up 0 bases; unmatched junction bases: 6. The germline gives CDR1 DFQATT, CDR2 SNEGSKA (reference sequence). This CDR3 comprises 14 residues. The DNA of the CDR3 is TGCAGTGCTTATGACAGGGTACTGAACACTGAAGCTTTCTTT. Its protein is CSAYDRVLNTEAFF.

This clonotype was found many times. The gene calls are TRBV29-1 and TRBJ1-2; no definite D call. The V end lost 4 bases, the J end lost 4 bases, and 4 bases lay between the germline ends. CDR3 length: 10 amino acids. CDR1 is SQVTM, CDR2 ANQGSEA, per germline. CDR3 sequence: CSVGGYGYTF. The CDR3 nucleotides read TGCAGCGTTGGAGGCTATGGCTACACCTTC.

This clonotype was detected ten times or more. This chain connects TRBV7-2 to TRBJ2-7; D unresolved. V was clipped by 5 bases and J by 0 bases, with 8 bases between them. The CDR3 loop spans 13 amino acids. Germline CDR1 is SGHTA and CDR2 is FQGNSA. The chain's CDR3 is CASSPWRSYEQYF. Here the CDR3 DNA reads TGTGCCAGCAGCCCATGGCGCTCCTACGAGCAGTACTTC.

This clonotype was counted ten times or more. The gene calls are TRBV6-5 and TRBJ2-1, with TRBD2 identical over 7 bases. The CDR3 consists of 15 residues. CDR1 MNHEY and CDR2 SVGAGI come from the germline V gene. Trimming cost V 2 bases and J 8 bases; bases outside gene matches: 9. CDR3 bases: TGTGCCAGCAGTTACGGGAGGGTAAGTCCGGATGAGCAGTTCTTC. This gives the protein CASSYGRVSPDEQFF.

This clonotype appeared many times. V and J are TRBV27 and TRBJ1-5, with D perhaps matching TRBD1 (5 bases). Trimming cost V 5 bases and J 7 bases, with 12 bases left between them. The germline V gene has CDR1 MNHEY and CDR2 SMNVEV (reference sequence). This CDR3 contains 13 residues. DNA for the CDR3: TGTGCCAGCAGTGGCAGGGTCGGGCAGCCCCAGCATTTT. This gives the protein CASSGRVGQPQHF.

Notes on this clonotype: Possible read error: a much larger clone is one base away. This chain connects TRBV4-3 to TRBJ2-2, with 8 positions matching TRBD1. Per germline, CDR1 LGHNA and CDR2 YSLEER. J was trimmed by 5 bases and V by 1 base; bases with no gene match: 3. This CDR3 has 15 residues. The CDR3 loop reads CASSQGTGITGELFF. DNA of the CDR3: TGCGCCAGCAGCCAAGGGACAGGGATAACCGGGGAGCTGTTTTTT.

This clonotype was recorded many times. The chain combines TRBV7-9 with TRBJ2-7; D not certain. The CDR3 has 15 amino acids. V dropped 4 bases and J dropped 2 bases, with 15 bases sitting between them. Germline lookup yields CDR1 SEHNR and CDR2 FQNEAQ (reference sequence). This CDR3 is CASSSPIQVAYEQYF. CDR3 nucleotide sequence: TGTGCCAGCAGCTCCCCGATCCAGGTAGCCTACGAGCAGTACTTC.

Only a few counts were recorded for this clonotype. The chain is built from TRBV5-1 and TRBJ2-5; 10 bases agree with TRBD1. Trimming at V came to 4 bases and at J to 3 bases, leaving 9 bases not matched to a gene. The CDR3 covers 16 residues. Germline values: CDR1 SGHRS, CDR2 YFSETQ. CDR3 bases: TGCGCCAGCAGCCCCAATACCGGGACAGGGGAAGAGACCCAGTACTTC. This gives the protein CASSPNTGTGEETQYF.

This clonotype was counted ten times or more. The chain uses TRBV20-1 and TRBJ2-1, with D tentatively TRBD2 (5 bases). The ends were cut back, 1 base at V and 14 bases at J, with 12 bases in the middle. This CDR3 has 11 amino acids. Germline V gene lookup returns CDR1 DFQATT and CDR2 SNEGSKA (reference sequence). DNA of the CDR3: TGCAGTGCTAGAGTCGGTAGCGAGAAGTTCTTC. It is translated as CSARVGSEKFF.

The gene calls are TRBV4-3 and TRBJ2-1; D unclear. Deletions cut 1 base from V and 4 bases from J, with 11 bases between. The CDR3 length is 15 residues. CDR1 LGHNA and CDR2 YSLEER come from the germline V gene. The CDR3 DNA follows: TGCGCCAGCAGCCAAGTGAGCGCGGCTTACAATGAGCAGTTCTTC. It encodes CASSQVSAAYNEQFF.

The table lists this clonotype with many counts. The chain combines TRBV15 with TRBJ2-7; D is uncertain. The CDR3 totals 15 residues. CDR1 is LNHNV and CDR2 is YYDKDF in the germline V gene (reference sequence). V shed 0 bases and J shed 2 bases, with 11 bases lying between them. Written as DNA, the CDR3 is TGTGCCACCAGCAGAGAAGTCGACGGTACCTACGAGCAGTACTTC. Translating gives CATSREVDGTYEQYF.

The table lists this clonotype with many counts. The V gene is TRBV4-3, the J gene TRBJ1-4, with 9 bases lining up with TRBD1. The CDR3 spans 20 residues. Germline V gene lookup returns CDR1 LGHNA and CDR2 YSLEER. The trim removed 2 bases at V and 0 bases at J, leaving 13 bases unmatched. CDR3 loop: CASSQLTGTGPFATNEKLFF. The CDR3 DNA follows: TGCGCCAGCAGCCAACTAACCGGGACAGGGCCATTTGCAACTAATGAAAAACTGTTTTTT.

The J gene is TRBJ2-1, the V gene TRBV5-1; maybe TRBD2 (6 bases). Trimming removed 3 bases at V and 3 bases at J, with 10 bases between. The V gene's germline CDR1 is SGHRS and CDR2 YFSETQ. The CDR3 sequence is 14 residues long. As DNA, the CDR3 is TGCGCCAGCAGCTCCGGGACTGGCTACAATGAGCAGTTCTTC. Translated, it gives CASSSGTGYNEQFF.

This clonotype appeared many times. The CDR3 sequence is CASSSGQGSEQYF. In DNA form, the CDR3 reads TGTGCCAGCAGTTCCGGACAGGGTAGCGAGCAGTACTTC. This chain links TRBV28 with TRBJ2-7; 8 bases match TRBD1. Germline lookup yields CDR1 MDHEN and CDR2 SYDVKM. Trimming at V came to 4 bases and at J to 6 bases, leaving 5 bases not matched to a gene. The CDR3 spans 13 residues.

The table lists this clonotype with many counts. The chain carries TRBV7-6 and TRBJ1-2, with D uncertain. With 5 bases removed from V and 5 bases from J, the gap between germline ends came to 12 bases. Per the germline V gene, CDR1 is SGHVS and CDR2 is FNYEAQ. The CDR3 totals 13 residues. The CDR3 spells CASSPSGEYGYTF. CDR3 in DNA: TGTGCCAGCAGCCCCTCCGGGGAGTATGGCTACACCTTC.

This clonotype was counted many times. The genes are TRBV28 and TRBJ2-7; the D gene is possibly TRBD1 (5 bases). The V end was cut by 4 bases, the J end by 4 bases, with 17 bases between. CDR1 is MDHEN and CDR2 is SYDVKM in the germline V gene. The CDR3 is 15 residues long. The CDR3 reads CASSYLQGFKYEQYF. The CDR3 nucleotides are TGTGCCAGCAGTTACCTCCAGGGATTTAAATACGAGCAGTACTTC.

This clonotype was found many times. The J gene is TRBJ1-5, the V gene TRBV7-2; D perhaps matches TRBD1 (6 bases). CDR1 SGHTA and CDR2 FQGNSA come from the germline V gene. The CDR3 has 15 amino acids. Trimming removed 5 bases from V and 5 bases from J, with 16 bases in between. This chain's CDR3 is CASSPGVSNDQPQHF. For the CDR3, the DNA is TGTGCCAGCAGCCCAGGGGTCTCTAATGATCAGCCCCAGCATTTT.

This clonotype has a handful of counts. The chain joins TRBV28 to TRBJ1-2, with 9 bases matching TRBD1. The V segment lost 11 bases and the J segment 5 bases; nucleotides outside the gene matches: 9. The CDR3 runs 13 residues. In germline, CDR1 is MDHEN, CDR2 SYDVKM. The chain's CDR3 is CAVLKGTGYGYTF. The CDR3 DNA reads TGTGCCGTTTTGAAAGGGACAGGGTATGGCTACACCTTC.

This clonotype has at least ten counts. This chain joins TRBV7-9 and TRBJ2-7; TRBD1 matches 7 bases. V lost 3 bases and J lost 3; bases outside the gene matches: 2. Germline CDR1 reads SEHNR; CDR2 reads FQNEAQ (reference sequence). The CDR3 has 13 amino acids. The CDR3 coding sequence is TGTGCCAGCAGCTTCCGGGACAGCTACGAGCAGTACTTC. Translating it yields CASSFRDSYEQYF.

This clonotype was seen repeatedly, ten times or more. This chain links TRBV9 with TRBJ1-1; D ambiguous. The CDR3 runs to 14 residues. CDR1 is SGDLS and CDR2 is YYNGEE in the germline V gene. The V end was cut by 3 bases, the J end by 1 base, with 10 bases between. As DNA, the CDR3 is TGTGCCAGCAGCGGATCCGGCAGGAACACTGAAGCTTTCTTT. Translated, it gives CASSGSGRNTEAFF. Variable domain in full (rest from reference TRBV9 and TRBJ1-1): DSGVTQTPKHLITATGQRVTLRCSPRSGDLSVYWYQQSLDQGLQFLIQYYNGEERAKGNILERFSAQQFPDLHSELNLSSLELGDSALYFCASSGSGRNTEAFFGQGTRLTVV.

This clonotype was detected many times. The V call is TRBV9, the J call TRBJ2-5, with TRBD2 matching 10 bases. The CDR3 sequence is 16 residues long. Trimming cost V 0 bases and J 5 bases; bases outside gene matches: 7. Germline V lookup: CDR1 SGDLS, CDR2 YYNGEE. The CDR3 DNA follows: TGTGCCAGCAGCGTAGGGCTAGCGGGAGCTCGGGAGACCCAGTACTTC. This codes for CASSVGLAGARETQYF. Together with reference TRBV9 and TRBJ2-5, the CDR3 gives the full variable domain: DSGVTQTPKHLITATGQRVTLRCSPRSGDLSVYWYQQSLDQGLQFLIQYYNGEERAKGNILERFSAQQFPDLHSELNLSSLELGDSALYFCASSVGLAGARETQYFGPGTRLLVL.

This chain uses TRBV4-2 with TRBJ2-7; D unclear. Germline loops: CDR1 LGHNA, CDR2 YNFKEQ. CDR3 length: 16 amino acids. The V and J ends lost 0 bases and 0 bases respectively, with 12 bases between them. The CDR3 spells CASSQELVQSSYEQYF. In nucleotides, the CDR3 is TGTGCCAGCAGCCAAGAACTGGTACAGAGCTCCTACGAGCAGTACTTC.